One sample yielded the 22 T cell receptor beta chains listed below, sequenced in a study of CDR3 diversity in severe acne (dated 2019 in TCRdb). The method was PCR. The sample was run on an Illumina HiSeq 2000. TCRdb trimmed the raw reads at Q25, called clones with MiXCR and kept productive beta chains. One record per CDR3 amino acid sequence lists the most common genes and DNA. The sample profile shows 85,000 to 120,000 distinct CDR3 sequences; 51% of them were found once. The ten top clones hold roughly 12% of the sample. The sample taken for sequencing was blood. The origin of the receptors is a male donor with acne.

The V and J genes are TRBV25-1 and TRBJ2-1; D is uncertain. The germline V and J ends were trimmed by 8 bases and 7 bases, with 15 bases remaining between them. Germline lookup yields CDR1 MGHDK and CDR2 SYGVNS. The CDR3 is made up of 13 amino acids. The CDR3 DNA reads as TGTGCCAGCTTGGAAGGACGTACGAATGAGCAGTTCTTC. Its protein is CASLEGRTNEQFF.

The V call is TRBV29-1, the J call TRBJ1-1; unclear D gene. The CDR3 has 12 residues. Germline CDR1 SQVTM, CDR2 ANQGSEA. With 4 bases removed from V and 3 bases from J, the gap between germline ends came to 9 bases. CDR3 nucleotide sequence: TGCAGCGTTGGTGGGTGGGACACTGAAGCTTTCTTT. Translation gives CSVGGWDTEAFF.

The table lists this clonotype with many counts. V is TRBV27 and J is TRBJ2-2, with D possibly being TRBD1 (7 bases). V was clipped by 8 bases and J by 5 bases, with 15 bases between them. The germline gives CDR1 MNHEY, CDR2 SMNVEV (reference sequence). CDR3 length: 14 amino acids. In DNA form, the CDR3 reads TGTGCCAGCGCGGAGGGGGCGCTTACCGGGGAGCTGTTTTTT. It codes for CASAEGALTGELFF.

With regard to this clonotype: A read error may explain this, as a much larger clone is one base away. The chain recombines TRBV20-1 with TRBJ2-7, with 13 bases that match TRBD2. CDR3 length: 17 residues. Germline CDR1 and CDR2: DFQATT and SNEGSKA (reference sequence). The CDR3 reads CSARPTTSGRGVYGQYF. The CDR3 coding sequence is TGCAGTGCTAGACCTACTACTAGCGGGAGGGGCGTATACGGGCAGTACTTC.

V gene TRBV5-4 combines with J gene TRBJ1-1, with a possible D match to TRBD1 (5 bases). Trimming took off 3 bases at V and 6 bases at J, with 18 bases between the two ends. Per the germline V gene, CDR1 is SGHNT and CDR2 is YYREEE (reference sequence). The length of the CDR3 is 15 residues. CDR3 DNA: TGTGCCAGCAGCTCGCGGGGCCTGAAGAATCCTGAAGCTTTCTTT. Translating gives CASSSRGLKNPEAFF. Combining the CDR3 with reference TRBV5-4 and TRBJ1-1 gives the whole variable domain ETGVTQSPTHLIKTRGQQVTLRCSSQSGHNTVSWYQQALGQGPQFIFQYYREEENGRGNFPPRFSGLQFPNYSSELNVNALELDDSALYLCASSSRGLKNPEAFFGQGTRLTVV.

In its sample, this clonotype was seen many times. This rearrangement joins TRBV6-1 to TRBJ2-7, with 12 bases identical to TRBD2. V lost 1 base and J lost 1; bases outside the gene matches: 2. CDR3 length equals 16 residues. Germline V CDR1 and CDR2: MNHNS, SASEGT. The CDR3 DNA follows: TGTGCCAGCAGTGAAGAAGGACTAGCGGGGTCCTACGAGCAGTACGTC. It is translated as CASSEEGLAGSYEQYV.

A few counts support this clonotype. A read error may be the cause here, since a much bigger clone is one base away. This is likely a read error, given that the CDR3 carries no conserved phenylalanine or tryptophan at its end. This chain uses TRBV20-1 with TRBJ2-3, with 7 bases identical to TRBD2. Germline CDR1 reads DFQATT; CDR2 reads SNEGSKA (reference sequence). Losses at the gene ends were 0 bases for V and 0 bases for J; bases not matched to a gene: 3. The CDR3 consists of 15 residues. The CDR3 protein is CSARDNSGSTDTQYS. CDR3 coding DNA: TGCAGTGCTAGAGATAATAGCGGGAGCACAGATACGCAGTATTCT.

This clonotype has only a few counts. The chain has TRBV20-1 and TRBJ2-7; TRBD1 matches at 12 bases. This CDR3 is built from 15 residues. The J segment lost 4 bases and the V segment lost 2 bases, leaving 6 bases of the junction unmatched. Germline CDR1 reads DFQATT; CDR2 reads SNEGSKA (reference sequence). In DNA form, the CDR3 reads TGCAGTGCTAGATTCGGGACAGGGGGCTTATACGAGCAGTACTTC. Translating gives CSARFGTGGLYEQYF.

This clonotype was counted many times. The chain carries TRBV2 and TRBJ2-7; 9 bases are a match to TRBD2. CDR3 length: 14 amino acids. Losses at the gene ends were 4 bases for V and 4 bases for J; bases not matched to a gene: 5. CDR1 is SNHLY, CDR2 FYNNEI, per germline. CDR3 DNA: TGTGCCAGCAGTGTTAGCGGGAGTTTTTACGAGCAGTACTTC. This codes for CASSVSGSFYEQYF. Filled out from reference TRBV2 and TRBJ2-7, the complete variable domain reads EPEVTQTPSHQVTQMGQEVILRCVPISNHLYFYWYRQILGQKVEFLVSFYNNEISEKSEIFDDQFSVERPDGSNFTLKIRSTKLEDSAMYFCASSVSGSFYEQYFGPGTRLTVT.

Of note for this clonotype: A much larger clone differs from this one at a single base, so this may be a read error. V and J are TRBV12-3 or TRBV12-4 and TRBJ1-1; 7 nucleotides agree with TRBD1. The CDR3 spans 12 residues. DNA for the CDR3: TGTGCCAGCAGAGGGACAGACACTGGAGCTTTCTTT. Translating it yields CASRGTDTGAFF.

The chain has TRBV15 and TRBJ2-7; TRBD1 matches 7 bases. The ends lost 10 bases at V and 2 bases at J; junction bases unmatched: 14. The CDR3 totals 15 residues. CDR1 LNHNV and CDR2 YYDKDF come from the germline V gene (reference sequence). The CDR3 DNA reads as TGTGCCAGCAGTGGACCCAAGGGGGCGACCTACGAGCAGTACTTC. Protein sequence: CASSGPKGATYEQYF.

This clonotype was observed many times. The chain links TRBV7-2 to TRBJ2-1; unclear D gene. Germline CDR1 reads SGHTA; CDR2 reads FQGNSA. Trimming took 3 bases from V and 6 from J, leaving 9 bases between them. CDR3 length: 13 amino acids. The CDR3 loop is CASSFQRGNEQFF. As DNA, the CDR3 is TGTGCCAGCAGCTTCCAGCGCGGCAATGAGCAGTTCTTC. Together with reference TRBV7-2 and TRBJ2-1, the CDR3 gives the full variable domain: GAGVSQSPSNKVTEKGKDVELRCDPISGHTALYWYRQSLGQGLEFLIYFQGNSAPDKSGLPSDRFSAERTGGSVSTLTIQRTQQEDSAVYLCASSFQRGNEQFFGPGTRLTVL.

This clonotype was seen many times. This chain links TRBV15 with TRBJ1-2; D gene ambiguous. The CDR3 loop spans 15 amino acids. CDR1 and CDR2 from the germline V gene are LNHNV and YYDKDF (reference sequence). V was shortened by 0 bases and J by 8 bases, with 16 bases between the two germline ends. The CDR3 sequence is CATSRDKVAGEGYTF. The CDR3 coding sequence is TGTGCCACCAGCAGAGATAAGGTGGCAGGAGAAGGCTACACCTTC.

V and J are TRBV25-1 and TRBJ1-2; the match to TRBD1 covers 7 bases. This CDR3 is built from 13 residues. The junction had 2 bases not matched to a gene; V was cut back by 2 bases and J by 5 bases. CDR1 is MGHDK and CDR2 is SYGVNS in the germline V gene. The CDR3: CASSETGAYGYTF. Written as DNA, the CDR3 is TGTGCCAGCAGTGAAACAGGGGCGTATGGCTACACCTTC.

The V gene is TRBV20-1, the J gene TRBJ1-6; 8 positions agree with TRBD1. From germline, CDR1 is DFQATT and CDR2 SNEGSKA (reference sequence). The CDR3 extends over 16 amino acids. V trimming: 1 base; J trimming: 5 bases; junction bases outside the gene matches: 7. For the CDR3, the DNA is TGCAGTGCTAGAGGAACCGGGACAGGCAATAATTCACCCCTCCACTTT. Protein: CSARGTGTGNNSPLHF.

Here the CDR3 DNA reads TGTGCCATCAGTGGGACGCCAGACGGCACAGATACGCAGTATTTT. Translation gives CAISGTPDGTDTQYF. The chain carries TRBV10-3 and TRBJ2-3; D remains ambiguous. V lost 4 bases to trimming and J lost 1 base, with 12 bases between them. Germline CDR1 reads ENHRY; CDR2 reads SYGVKD. This CDR3 spans 15 amino acids.

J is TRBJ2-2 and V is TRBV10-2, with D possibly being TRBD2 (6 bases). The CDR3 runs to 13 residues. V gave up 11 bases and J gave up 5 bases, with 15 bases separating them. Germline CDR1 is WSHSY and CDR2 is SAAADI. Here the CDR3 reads CASQGGETGELFF. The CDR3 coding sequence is TGCGCCTCTCAGGGCGGGGAAACCGGGGAGCTGTTTTTT.

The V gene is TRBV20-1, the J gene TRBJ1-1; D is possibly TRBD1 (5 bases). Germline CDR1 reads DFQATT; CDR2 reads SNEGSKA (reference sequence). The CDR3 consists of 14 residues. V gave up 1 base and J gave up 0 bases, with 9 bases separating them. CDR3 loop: CSARGDGMNTEAFF. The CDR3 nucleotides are TGCAGTGCTAGAGGGGACGGCATGAACACTGAAGCTTTCTTT.

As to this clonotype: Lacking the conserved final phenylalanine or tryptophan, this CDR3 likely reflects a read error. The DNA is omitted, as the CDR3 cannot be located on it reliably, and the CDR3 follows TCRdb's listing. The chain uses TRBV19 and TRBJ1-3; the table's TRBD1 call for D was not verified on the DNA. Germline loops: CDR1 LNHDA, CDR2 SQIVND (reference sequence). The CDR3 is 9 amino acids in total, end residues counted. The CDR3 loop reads CASSTSGGT.

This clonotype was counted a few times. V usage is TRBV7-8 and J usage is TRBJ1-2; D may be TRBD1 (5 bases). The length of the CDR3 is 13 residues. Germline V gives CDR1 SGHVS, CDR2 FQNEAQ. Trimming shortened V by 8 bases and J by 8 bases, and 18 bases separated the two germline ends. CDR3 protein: CASVQSGDRGYTF. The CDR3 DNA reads TGTGCCAGCGTTCAATCGGGGGACCGGGGCTACACCTTC. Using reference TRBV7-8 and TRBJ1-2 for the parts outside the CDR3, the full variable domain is GAGVSQSPRYKVAKRGQDVALRCDPISGHVSLFWYQQALGQGPEFLTYFQNEAQLDKSGLPSDRFFAERPEGSVSTLKIQRTQQEDSAVYLCASVQSGDRGYTFGSGTRLTVV.

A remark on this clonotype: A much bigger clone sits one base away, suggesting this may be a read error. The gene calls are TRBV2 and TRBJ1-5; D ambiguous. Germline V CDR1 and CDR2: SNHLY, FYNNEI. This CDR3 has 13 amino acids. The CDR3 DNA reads TGTGCCAGCAGTCCGAATCCAAATCGGCCCCAGCATTTT. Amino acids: CASSPNPNRPQHF.

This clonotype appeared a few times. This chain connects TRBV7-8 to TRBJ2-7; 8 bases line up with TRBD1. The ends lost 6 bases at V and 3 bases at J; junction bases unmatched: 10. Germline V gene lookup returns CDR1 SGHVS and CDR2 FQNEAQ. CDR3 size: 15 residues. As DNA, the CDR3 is TGTGCCAGCAGGCCAGGGGGCTCTACTTTCTACGAGCAGTACTTC. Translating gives CASRPGGSTFYEQYF.